These 13 T cell receptor beta chains originate from one sample sequenced in a study of siplizumab effects on memory and regulatory T cells. Repertoires were generated with immunoSEQ multiplex PCR, while TCRdb's copy carries only in-frame clones and drops some. This table holds 100,000 to 120,000 clones, more than 90% found once. Material for sequencing was CD4+ T cells sorted from blood. The receptors come from a human donor in good health.

This chain joins TRBV4-1 and TRBJ1-2; 10 nucleotides line up with TRBD1. Trimming removed 4 bases from V and 8 bases from J; junction bases left unmatched: 10. Germline V lookup: CDR1 MGHRA, CDR2 YSYEKL. The CDR3 loop spans 15 amino acids. The CDR3 DNA reads as TGCGCCAGCAGCCCTGGGGCGGACAGGGGGTTAGGCTACACCTTC. Its protein is CASSPGADRGLGYTF.

This sequence joins TRBV4-1 and TRBJ1-4; D gene uncertain. Germline CDR1 reads MGHRA; CDR2 reads YSYEKL. This CDR3 spans 18 amino acids. V lost 4 bases and J 0 bases, leaving 18 bases between the germline ends. The CDR3 DNA sequence: TGCGCCAGCAGCCCTCAAGAAAAAGGGCTTGCAACTAATGAAAAACTGTTTTTT. Its translation is CASSPQEKGLATNEKLFF.

For the CDR3, the DNA is TGTGCCAGCAATCTATATAGCAATCAGCCCCAGCATTTT. Translation: CASNLYSNQPQHF. The V and J genes are TRBV2 and TRBJ1-5; no definite D call. Germline V gene data show CDR1 as SNHLY and CDR2 as FYNNEI. V shed 7 bases and J shed 0 bases, with 7 bases lying between them. This CDR3 spans 13 amino acids.

The chain links TRBV18 to TRBJ1-2; D is ambiguous. V was cut by 4 bases and J by 4 bases, with 13 bases left in between. This CDR3 contains 14 residues. In germline, CDR1 is KGHSH, CDR2 LQKENI. CDR3 sequence (DNA): TGTGCCAGCTCACTGAATCAGGCCTTCTATGGCTACACCTTC. It encodes CASSLNQAFYGYTF.

This clone was observed a handful of times. The V gene is TRBV30, the J gene TRBJ1-1, with D possibly matching TRBD1 (6 bases). Per the germline V gene, CDR1 is GTSNPN and CDR2 is SVGIG (reference sequence). Trimming left V 5 bases short and J 0 bases short, with 10 bases between. CDR3 length: 13 amino acids. This chain's CDR3 is CAWRRTVNTEAFF. In DNA, the CDR3 is TGTGCCTGGCGGAGGACAGTGAACACTGAAGCTTTCTTT. Filled out from reference TRBV30 and TRBJ1-1, the complete variable domain reads SQTIHQWPATLVQPVGSPLSLECTVEGTSNPNLYWYRQAAGRGLQLLFYSVGIGQISSEVPQNLSASRPQDRQFILSSKKLLLSDSGFYLCAWRRTVNTEAFFGQGTRLTVV.

The J gene is TRBJ1-2, the V gene TRBV19; a possible D gene is TRBD1 (5 bases). The CDR3 extends over 16 amino acids. Germline CDR1 is LNHDA and CDR2 is SQIVND (reference sequence). The V gene lost 8 bases and the J gene lost 4 bases, with 23 bases spanning the gap. The chain's CDR3 is CASHQSARGSGYGYTF. The CDR3 nucleotides read TGTGCCAGTCATCAATCCGCTCGGGGGAGTGGCTATGGCTACACCTTC.

The gene calls are TRBV5-1 and TRBJ2-5; D ambiguous. Between the trimmed V and J ends, which lost 0 bases and 1 base, there was a span of 4 bases. CDR3 length equals 13 residues. Germline V gene sequence: CDR1 SGHRS, CDR2 YFSETQ. The CDR3, as DNA: TGCGCCAGCAGCTTGGCCAGCCAAGAGACCCAGTACTTC. This translates into CASSLASQETQYF.

Only one count was recorded for this clone. The V and J genes are TRBV4-1 and TRBJ2-7, with 13 positions matching TRBD2. The J segment lost 12 bases and the V segment lost 4 bases, leaving 6 bases of the junction unmatched. The CDR3 runs to 13 residues. Per germline, CDR1 MGHRA and CDR2 YSYEKL. CDR3 sequence reads: CASSPGLAGVRYF. The CDR3 DNA reads TGCGCCAGCAGCCCCGGACTAGCGGGAGTGAGGTACTTC.

V usage is TRBV7-9 and J usage is TRBJ1-3; D remains unclear. Looked up from germline, CDR1 is SEHNR and CDR2 is FQNEAQ (reference sequence). The CDR3 has 14 amino acids. V was trimmed by 5 bases and J by 0 bases, leaving 8 bases between them. The CDR3 coding sequence is TGTGCCAGCAGCGATACTTACTCTGGAAACACCATATATTTT. As protein: CASSDTYSGNTIYF. The full variable domain, its missing parts supplied by reference TRBV7-9 and TRBJ1-3, is DTGVSQNPRHKITKRGQNVTFRCDPISEHNRLYWYRQTLGQGPEFLTYFQNEAQLEKSRLLSDRFSAERPKGSFSTLEIQRTEQGDSAMYLCASSDTYSGNTIYFGEGSWLTVV.

The J gene is TRBJ1-6, the V gene TRBV5-1; D might be TRBD1 (6 bases). Per the germline V gene, CDR1 is SGHRS and CDR2 is YFSETQ. The CDR3 covers 15 residues. Trimming removed 0 bases at V and 7 bases at J, with 11 bases between. The CDR3 sequence: CASSLDGQLNSPLHF. For the CDR3, the DNA is TGCGCCAGCAGCTTGGACGGACAGTTGAATTCACCCCTCCACTTT.

A single count supports this clone. The V gene is TRBV5-1, the J gene TRBJ2-2, with 13 positions matching TRBD2. Germline lookup yields CDR1 SGHRS and CDR2 YFSETQ. The length of the CDR3 is 17 residues. The junction had 5 bases not matched to a gene; V was cut back by 1 base and J by 5 bases. For the CDR3, the DNA is TGCGCCAGCAGCTTGAAACTAGCGGGAGGGTGGACCGGGGAGCTGTTTTTT. Its protein is CASSLKLAGGWTGELFF.

The chain links TRBV2 to TRBJ2-3; no definite D call. Germline loops: CDR1 SNHLY, CDR2 FYNNEI. The CDR3 contains 11 residues. The V and J ends lost 2 bases and 6 bases respectively, with 3 bases between them. The CDR3 DNA is TGTGCCAGCAGTGAACTCGATACGCAGTATTTT. Encoded protein: CASSELDTQYF.

This clone was counted once. V is TRBV5-1 and J is TRBJ2-5; no firm D call. CDR1 and CDR2 from the germline V gene are SGHRS and YFSETQ. The length of the CDR3 is 13 residues. The V and J ends lost 0 bases and 1 base respectively, with 4 bases between them. DNA for the CDR3: TGCGCCAGCAGCTTGGTGTTCCAAGAGACCCAGTACTTC. Translated, it gives CASSLVFQETQYF.